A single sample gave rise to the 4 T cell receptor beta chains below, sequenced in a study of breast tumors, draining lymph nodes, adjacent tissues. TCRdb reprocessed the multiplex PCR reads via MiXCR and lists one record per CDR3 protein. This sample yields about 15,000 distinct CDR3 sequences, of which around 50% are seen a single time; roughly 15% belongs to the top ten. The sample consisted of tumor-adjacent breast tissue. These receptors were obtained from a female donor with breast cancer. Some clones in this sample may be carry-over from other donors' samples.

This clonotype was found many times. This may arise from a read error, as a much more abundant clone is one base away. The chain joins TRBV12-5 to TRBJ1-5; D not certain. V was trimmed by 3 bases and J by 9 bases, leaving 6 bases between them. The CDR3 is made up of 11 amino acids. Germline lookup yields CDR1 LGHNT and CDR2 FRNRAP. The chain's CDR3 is CASGFRLPQHF. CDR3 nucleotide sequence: TGTGCTAGTGGTTTCCGGTTGCCCCAGCATTTT.

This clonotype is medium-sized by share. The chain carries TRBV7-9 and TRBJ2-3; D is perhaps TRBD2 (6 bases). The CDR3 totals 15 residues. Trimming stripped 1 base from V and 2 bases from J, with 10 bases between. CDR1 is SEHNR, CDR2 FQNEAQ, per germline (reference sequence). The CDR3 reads CASSLVGGFTDTQYF. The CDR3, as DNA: TGTGCCAGCAGCTTAGTGGGGGGATTCACAGATACGCAGTATTTT.

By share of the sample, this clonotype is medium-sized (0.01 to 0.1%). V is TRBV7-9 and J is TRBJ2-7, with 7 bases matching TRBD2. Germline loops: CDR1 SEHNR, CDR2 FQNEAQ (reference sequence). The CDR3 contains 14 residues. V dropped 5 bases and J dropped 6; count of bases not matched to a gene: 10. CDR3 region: CASSTLGGMGEQYF. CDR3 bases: TGTGCCAGCAGCACCCTGGGGGGGATGGGCGAGCAGTACTTC.

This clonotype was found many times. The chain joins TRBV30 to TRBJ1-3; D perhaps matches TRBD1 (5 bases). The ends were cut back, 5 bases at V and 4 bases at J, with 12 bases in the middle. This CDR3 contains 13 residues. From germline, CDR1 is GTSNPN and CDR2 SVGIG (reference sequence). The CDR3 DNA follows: TGTGCCTGGGACAGTTCACAAGGAAACACCATATATTTT. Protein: CAWDSSQGNTIYF.